This T cell receptor (beta chain) stems from a study of vaccination and CD4 T cells after COVID-19. This clonotype was counted between two and nine times. What it binds is not known. Sequenced with the Oncomine TCR Beta short-read assay was DNA taken from cultured CD4+ T cells. TCRdb analysed the PCR reads with MiXCR anew, one entry per CDR3 protein. The sample holds just over 20,000 distinct CDR3 sequences, 60% to 75% seen once. Documented treatment: roughly ten-day PBMC culture with coronavirus spike peptide pools or control peptides (ViraFEST assay). This receptor was identified in a human donor who had recovered from COVID-19. The sequencing sample was made of CD4+ T cells from blood, cultured in vitro.

CDR3 sequence: CASSKPGGANTEAFF. CDR3 nucleotides: TGTGCCAGCAGCAAGCCAGGGGGCGCCAACACTGAAGCTTTCTTT. V is TRBV7-9 and J is TRBJ1-1; the match to TRBD1 covers 8 bases. CDR1 and CDR2 from the germline V gene are SEHNR and FQNEAQ (reference sequence). V was clipped by 5 bases and J by 2 bases; unmatched bases: 7. CDR3 length: 15 amino acids.